The T cell receptor (beta chain) described here comes from a study of cytomegalovirus exposure and HLA in healthy donors. Both 60 Vbeta primers and 13 Jbeta primers went into the PCR. Profiled with immunoSEQ multiplex PCR; TCRdb holds only in-frame clones, not every one. The sample carries around 190,000 clones, approximately 86% recorded once. V dropped 5 bases and J dropped 0; count of bases not matched to a gene: 2. The CDR3 extends over 15 amino acids. Per the germline V gene, CDR1 is MNHEY and CDR2 is SVGAGI. The clonotype was recovered from a woman under 40 in good health and CMV-seronegative. The gene calls are TRBV6-5 and TRBJ2-7; 12 nucleotides line up with TRBD2. The sequenced sample was PBMCs. For the CDR3, the DNA is TGTGCCAGCAGTCCGACTAGCGGGAGCTCCTACGAGCAGTACTTC. This sequence encodes CASSPTSGSSYEQYF.